The 7 T cell receptor beta chains given below trace back to one sample, sequenced in a study of blood T cell repertoires in COVID-19. Sequencing was performed with immunoSEQ multiplex PCR; in TCRdb, only in-frame clones are kept and a portion is missing. The table includes a few hundred thousand clones, over 75% detected once. Sequenced: PBMCs or T cells enriched from blood (not recorded which). The receptor set was obtained from a woman in her thirties who had recovered from COVID-19.

This chain joins TRBV10-3 and TRBJ2-1; D is unresolved. CDR3 length equals 15 residues. Trimming cost V 5 bases and J 7 bases, with 18 bases left between them. CDR1 ENHRY and CDR2 SYGVKD come from the germline V gene. This CDR3 is CAISNSVTVQNEQFF. CDR3 nucleotides: TGTGCCATCAGTAATAGTGTTACAGTACAGAATGAGCAGTTCTTC.

This sequence joins TRBV5-8 and TRBJ2-6, with D possibly being TRBD1 (5 bases). This CDR3 contains 14 residues. The ends were cut back, 7 bases at V and 4 bases at J, with 12 bases in the middle. In germline, CDR1 is SGHTS, CDR2 YDEGEE. CDR3 DNA: TGTGCCAGCGGGGCCTTCGGAGGGGCCAACGTCCTGACTTTC. Encoded protein: CASGAFGGANVLTF.

CDR3 loop: CASSSSGTRDTGELFF. CDR3 sequence (DNA): TGCGCCAGCAGCTCCTCCGGGACAAGGGACACCGGGGAGCTGTTTTTT. This rearrangement joins TRBV5-1 to TRBJ2-2, with D possibly TRBD1 on 6 matching bases. The germline CDR1 and CDR2 sequences are SGHRS and YFSETQ. The ends were cut back, 3 bases at V and 3 bases at J, with 15 bases in the middle. The CDR3 extends over 16 amino acids.

This clone was recorded many times. The chain is built from TRBV7-9 and TRBJ1-2; 8 nucleotides align to TRBD1. The CDR3 has 13 residues. J lost 7 bases, V lost 5 bases, and 6 bases had no gene match. Per germline, CDR1 SEHNR and CDR2 FQNEAQ (reference sequence). The DNA for the CDR3 is TGTGCCAGCAGCCAACAGGGGGGGTTTGGCTACACCTTC. It codes for CASSQQGGFGYTF.

To note about this clone: The same CDR3 arises from other DNA sequences in this sample as well. The chain links TRBV29-1 to TRBJ2-3; tentatively, D is TRBD2 (6 bases). The CDR3 sequence is 13 residues long. V gave up 3 bases and J gave up 4 bases, with 11 bases separating them. Germline V gene lookup returns CDR1 SQVTM and CDR2 ANQGSEA. The CDR3 spells CSVDRGGADTQYF. The DNA for the CDR3 is TGCAGCGTTGACCGGGGCGGGGCAGATACGCAGTATTTT.

The chain joins TRBV7-5 to TRBJ1-4; TRBD1, the D gene given by the table, was not confirmed from the DNA. TRBV7-5 is shown as a pseudogene. The CDR3 is 14 amino acids. The CDR3 loop is CARRQDSTNEKLFF. The CDR3 coding sequence is TGTGCCAGAAGGCAGGACAGTACTAATGAAAAACTGTTTTTT.

V usage is TRBV5-1 and J usage is TRBJ1-3; no clear D. Trimming took 5 bases from V and 0 from J, leaving 15 bases between them. Germline-derived CDR1 and CDR2 are SGHRS and YFSETQ. This CDR3 has 16 amino acids. The CDR3 region is CASSPALASSGNTIYF. The DNA for the CDR3 is TGCGCCAGCAGTCCTGCTCTAGCCAGCTCTGGAAACACCATATATTTT.